The following is a T cell receptor (beta chain) sequence with its context. Its specificity is unknown. The sample is drawn from a study of response to subunit inactivated influenza vaccine. Notes on the study in general: It was the authors' suggestion that each seasonal influenza vaccination recruits few new T cells.

TCRdb ran MiXCR on the RT-PCR reads and lists one entry per CDR3 protein. The sample shows some 190,000 distinct CDR3 sequences, about 15% of them seen only once. Trimming stripped 5 bases from V and 3 bases from J, with 18 bases between. CDR3 size: 15 residues. Germline CDR1 SQVTM, CDR2 ANQGSEA. The starting material was CD8+ T cells sorted from PBMCs, obtained roughly 5 days after vaccination. This sequence originates from a man aged 50-59 years who received an inactivated influenza vaccine. The V and J genes are TRBV29-1 and TRBJ2-3; no firm D call. DNA for the CDR3: TGCAGCGTTCTAATCTTGGGCACCGAAACAGATACGCAGTATTTT. Amino acid sequence: CSVLILGTETDTQYF.